This paragraph reports one T cell receptor (beta chain). This entry is derived from a study of cytomegalovirus exposure and HLA in healthy donors. This CDR3 region has 15 residues. The junction had 7 bases not matched to a gene; V was cut back by 3 bases and J by 4 bases. The germline V gene encodes CDR1 SGHDT and CDR2 YYEEEE. PCR used 60 Vbeta primers and 13 Jbeta primers. The repertoire was sequenced with immunoSEQ multiplex PCR; TCRdb's copy has only in-frame clones and lacks some. The top ten clones hold 0.95% to 1.1% of a sample with some 200,000 clones, more than 85% of them seen once. V usage is TRBV5-6 and J usage is TRBJ2-7; 10 bases match TRBD1. This TCR was recovered from a woman aged 18-29 years in good health and CMV-seronegative. Sequenced sample: PBMCs. This CDR3 is CASSWEDRGGYEQYF. DNA for the CDR3: TGTGCCAGCAGCTGGGAGGACAGGGGGGGATACGAGCAGTACTTC.